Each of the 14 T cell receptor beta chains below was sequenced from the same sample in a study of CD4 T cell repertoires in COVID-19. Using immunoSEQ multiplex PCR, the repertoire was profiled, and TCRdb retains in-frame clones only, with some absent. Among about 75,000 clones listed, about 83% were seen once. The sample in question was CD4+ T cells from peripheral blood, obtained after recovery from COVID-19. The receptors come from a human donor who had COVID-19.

Here the CDR3 reads CASTGGVFSGNTIYF. DNA for the CDR3: TGTGCCAGCACTGGGGGGGTTTTCTCTGGAAACACCATATATTTT. The rearrangement links TRBV6-5 to TRBJ1-3, with D possibly matching TRBD1 (5 bases). V was trimmed by 7 bases and J by 0 bases, leaving 13 bases between them. Germline CDR1 MNHEY, CDR2 SVGAGI. The CDR3 runs 15 residues.

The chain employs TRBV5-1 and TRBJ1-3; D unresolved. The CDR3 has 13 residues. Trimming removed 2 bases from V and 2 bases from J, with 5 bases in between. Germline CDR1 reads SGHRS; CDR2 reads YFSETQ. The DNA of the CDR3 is TGCGCCAGCAGCTTTGGGGCTGGAAACACCATATATTTT. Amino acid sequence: CASSFGAGNTIYF.

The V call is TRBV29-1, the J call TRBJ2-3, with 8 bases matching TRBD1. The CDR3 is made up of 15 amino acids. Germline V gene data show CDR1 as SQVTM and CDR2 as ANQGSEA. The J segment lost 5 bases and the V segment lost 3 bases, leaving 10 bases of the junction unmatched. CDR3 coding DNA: TGCAGCGTTGAGTCCTGGCAGGGGGCTAGAGATACGCAGTATTTT. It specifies CSVESWQGARDTQYF.

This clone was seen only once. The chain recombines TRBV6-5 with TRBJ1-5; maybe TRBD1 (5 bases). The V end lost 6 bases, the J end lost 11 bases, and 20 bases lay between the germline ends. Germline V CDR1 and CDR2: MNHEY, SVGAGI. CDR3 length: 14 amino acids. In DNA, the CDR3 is TGTGCCAGCAGGGAGAGGGCTGGGGGTCGGACCCAGCATTTT. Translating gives CASRERAGGRTQHF.

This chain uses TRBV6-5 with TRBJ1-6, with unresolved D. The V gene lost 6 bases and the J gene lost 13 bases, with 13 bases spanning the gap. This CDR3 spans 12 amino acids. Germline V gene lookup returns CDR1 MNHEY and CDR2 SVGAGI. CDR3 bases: TGTGCCAGCAGCCCCGACGGAGGGCCCCTCCACTTT. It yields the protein CASSPDGGPLHF.

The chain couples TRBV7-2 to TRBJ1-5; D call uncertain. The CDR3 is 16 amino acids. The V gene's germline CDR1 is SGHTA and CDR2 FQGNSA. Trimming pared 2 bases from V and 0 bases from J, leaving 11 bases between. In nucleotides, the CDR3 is TGTGCCAGCAGCTTAAACCGCGGGAATAGCAATCAGCCCCAGCATTTT. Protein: CASSLNRGNSNQPQHF.

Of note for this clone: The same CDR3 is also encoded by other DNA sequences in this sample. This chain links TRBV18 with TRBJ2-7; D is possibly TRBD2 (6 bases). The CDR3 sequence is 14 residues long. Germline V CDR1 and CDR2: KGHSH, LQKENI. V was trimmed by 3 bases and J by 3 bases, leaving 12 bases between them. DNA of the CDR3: TGTGCCAGCTCACCGACTGGGGGAGGCTACGAGCAGTACTTC. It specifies CASSPTGGGYEQYF.

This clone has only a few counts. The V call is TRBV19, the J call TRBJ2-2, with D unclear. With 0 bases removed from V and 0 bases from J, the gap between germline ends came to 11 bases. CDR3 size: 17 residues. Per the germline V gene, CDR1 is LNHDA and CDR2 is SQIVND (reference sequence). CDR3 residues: CASSIDSGVANTGELFF. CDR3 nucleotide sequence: TGTGCCAGTAGTATAGACTCGGGCGTCGCGAACACCGGGGAGCTGTTTTTT.

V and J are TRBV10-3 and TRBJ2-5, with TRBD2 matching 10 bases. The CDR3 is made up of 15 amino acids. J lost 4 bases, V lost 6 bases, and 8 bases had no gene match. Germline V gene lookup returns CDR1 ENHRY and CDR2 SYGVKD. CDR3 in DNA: TGTGCCATCAGGGCTAGCGGGGGAAATGGAGAGACCCAGTACTTC. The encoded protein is CAIRASGGNGETQYF.

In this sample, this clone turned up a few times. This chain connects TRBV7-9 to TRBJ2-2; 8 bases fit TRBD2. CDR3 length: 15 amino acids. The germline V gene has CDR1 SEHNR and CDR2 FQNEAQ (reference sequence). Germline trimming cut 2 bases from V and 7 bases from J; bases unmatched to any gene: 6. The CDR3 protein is CASSLLAGSDGELFF. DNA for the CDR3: TGTGCCAGCAGCTTACTAGCGGGTTCGGACGGGGAGCTGTTTTTT.

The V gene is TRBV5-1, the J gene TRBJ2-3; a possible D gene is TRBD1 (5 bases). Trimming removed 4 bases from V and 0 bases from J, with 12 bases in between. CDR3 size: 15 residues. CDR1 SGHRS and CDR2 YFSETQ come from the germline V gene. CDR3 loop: CASSQQATSTDTQYF. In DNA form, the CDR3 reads TGCGCCAGCAGCCAACAGGCGACTAGCACAGATACGCAGTATTTT.

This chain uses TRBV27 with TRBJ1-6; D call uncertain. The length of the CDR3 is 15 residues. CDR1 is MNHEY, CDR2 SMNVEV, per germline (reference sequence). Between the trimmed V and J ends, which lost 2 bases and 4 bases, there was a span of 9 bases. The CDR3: CASSLNTAYNSPLHF. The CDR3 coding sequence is TGTGCCAGCAGTTTAAATACAGCTTATAATTCACCCCTCCACTTT.

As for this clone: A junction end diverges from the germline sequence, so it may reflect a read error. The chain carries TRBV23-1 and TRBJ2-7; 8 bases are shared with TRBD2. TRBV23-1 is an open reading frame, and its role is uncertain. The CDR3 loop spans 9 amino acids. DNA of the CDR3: TGCGCCAGCAGTCCACTAGCGGTCTTC. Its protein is CASSPLAVF.

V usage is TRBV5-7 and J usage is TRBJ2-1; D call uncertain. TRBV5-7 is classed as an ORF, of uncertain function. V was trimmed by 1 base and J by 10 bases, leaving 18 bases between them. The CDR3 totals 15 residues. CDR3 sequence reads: CASSLIRALLLEQFF. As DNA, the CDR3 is TGTGCCAGCAGCTTGATCAGAGCTCTTTTACTCGAGCAGTTCTTC.